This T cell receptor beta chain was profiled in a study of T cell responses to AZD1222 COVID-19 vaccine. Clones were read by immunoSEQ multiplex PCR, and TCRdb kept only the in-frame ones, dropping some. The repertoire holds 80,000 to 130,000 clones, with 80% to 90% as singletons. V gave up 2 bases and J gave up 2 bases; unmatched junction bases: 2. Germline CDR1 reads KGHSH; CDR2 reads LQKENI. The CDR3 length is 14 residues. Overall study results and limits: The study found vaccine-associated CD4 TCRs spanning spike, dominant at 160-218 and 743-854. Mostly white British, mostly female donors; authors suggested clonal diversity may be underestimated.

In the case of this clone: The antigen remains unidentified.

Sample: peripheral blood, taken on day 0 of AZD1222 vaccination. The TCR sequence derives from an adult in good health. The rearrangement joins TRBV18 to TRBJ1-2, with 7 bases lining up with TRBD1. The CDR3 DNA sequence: TGTGCCAGCTCACCATCGGACAGGAACTATGGCTACACCTTC. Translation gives CASSPSDRNYGYTF.